This T cell receptor beta chain stems from a study of cytomegalovirus exposure and HLA in healthy donors. Points from the study as a whole: Common viral pathogens were later found to be apparently linked to several of the most significant clusters.

With V trimmed by 4 bases and J by 4 bases, 6 bases remained unmatched. Germline V lookup: CDR1 LNHDA, CDR2 SQIVND (reference sequence). The CDR3 is made up of 15 amino acids. Comments on this clone: Antigen specificity is unknown.

PCR amplification relied on 60 Vbeta primers (plus 13 Jbeta primers). Original processing notes: Per a later analysis, the number of unique TCR beta chains was roughly 87 million, of which around 9.9 million were shared. Using immunoSEQ multiplex PCR, the repertoire was profiled, and TCRdb retains in-frame clones only, with some absent. V and J calls plus clone size are reproduced from that table; the DNA served to infer D and trimming. The sample has approximately 140,000 clones, around 79% seen once. Sequencing was done on a sample of PBMCs. The genes are TRBV19 and TRBJ1-3, with 8 bases aligning to TRBD1. The sequence was obtained from a woman aged 45-59 years in good health and CMV-seropositive. The CDR3 bases are TGTGCCAGTAGTACTTGGACAGGGCGCGGAAACACCATATATTTT. Encoded protein: CASSTWTGRGNTIYF.